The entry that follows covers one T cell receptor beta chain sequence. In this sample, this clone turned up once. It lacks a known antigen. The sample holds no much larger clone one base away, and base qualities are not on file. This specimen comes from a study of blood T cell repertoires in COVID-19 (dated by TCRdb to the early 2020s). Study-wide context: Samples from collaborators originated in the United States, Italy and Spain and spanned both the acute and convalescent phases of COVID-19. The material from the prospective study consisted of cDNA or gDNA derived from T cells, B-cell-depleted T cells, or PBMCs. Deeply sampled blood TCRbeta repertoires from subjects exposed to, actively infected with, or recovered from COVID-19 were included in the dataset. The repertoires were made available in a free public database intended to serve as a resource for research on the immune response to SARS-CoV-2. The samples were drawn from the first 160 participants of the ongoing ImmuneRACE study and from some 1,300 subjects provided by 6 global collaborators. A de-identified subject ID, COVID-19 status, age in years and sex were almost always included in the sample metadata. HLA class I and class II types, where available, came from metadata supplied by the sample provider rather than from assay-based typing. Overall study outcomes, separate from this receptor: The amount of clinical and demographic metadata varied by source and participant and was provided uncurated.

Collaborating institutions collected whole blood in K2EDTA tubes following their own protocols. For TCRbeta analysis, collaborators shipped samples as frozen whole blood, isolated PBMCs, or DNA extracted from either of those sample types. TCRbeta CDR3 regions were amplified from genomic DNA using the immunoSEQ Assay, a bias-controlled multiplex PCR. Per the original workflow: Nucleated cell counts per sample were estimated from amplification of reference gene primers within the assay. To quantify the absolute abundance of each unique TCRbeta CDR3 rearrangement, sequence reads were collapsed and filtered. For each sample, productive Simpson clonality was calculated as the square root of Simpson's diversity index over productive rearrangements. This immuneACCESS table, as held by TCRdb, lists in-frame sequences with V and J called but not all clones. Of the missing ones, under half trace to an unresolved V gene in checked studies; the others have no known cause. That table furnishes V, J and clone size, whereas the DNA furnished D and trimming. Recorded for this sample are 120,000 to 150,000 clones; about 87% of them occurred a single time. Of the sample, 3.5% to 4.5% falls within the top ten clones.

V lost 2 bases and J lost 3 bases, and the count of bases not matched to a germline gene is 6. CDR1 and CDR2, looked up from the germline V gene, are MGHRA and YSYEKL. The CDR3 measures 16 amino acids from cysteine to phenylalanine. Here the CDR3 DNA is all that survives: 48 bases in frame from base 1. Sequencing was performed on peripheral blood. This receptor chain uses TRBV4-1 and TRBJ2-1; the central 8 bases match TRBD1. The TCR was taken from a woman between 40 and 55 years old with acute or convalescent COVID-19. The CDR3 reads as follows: CASSQPYRGVYNEQFF. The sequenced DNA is TGCGCCAGCAGCCAACCCTACAGGGGGGTCTACAATGAGCAGTTCTTC.